This T cell receptor (beta chain) was retrieved from a study of PD-1 blockade in classical Hodgkin lymphoma. Study-wide results and caveats: Baseline TCR diversity was reportedly lower in newly diagnosed patients than healthy donors. Complete responders matched newly diagnosed patients in baseline diversity. Unlike CD8+ TCR diversity, which did not rise significantly by C4D1, CD4+ TCR diversity did.

Profiled with immunoSEQ multiplex PCR; TCRdb holds only in-frame clones, not every one. In the table there are 4,900 or so clones, about 61% of which are singletons. Time point in this sample: cycle 4 day 1 (C4D1), after less than 7 weeks of nivolumab. Patients all relapsed after autologous stem cell transplantation, and there was variation in brentuximab vedotin exposure. The investigators isolated CD8+ T cells from thawed PBMCs using magnetic negative selection. About this clone: Its antigen is as yet unknown.

This CDR3 is built from 15 residues. The ends were cut back, 2 bases at V and 4 bases at J, with 14 bases in the middle. The sequence came from a human donor with classical Hodgkin lymphoma. This specimen was CD8+ T cells from blood, taken before the fourth cycle of nivolumab. The V and J genes are TRBV23-1 and TRBJ2-5; no definite D call. TRBV23-1 is designated an ORF whose function remains uncertain. CDR3 residues: CASSQGNSVGETQYF. In DNA form, the CDR3 reads TGCGCCAGCAGTCAAGGTAACTCCGTGGGAGAGACCCAGTACTTC.